The 32 T cell receptor beta chains given below trace back to one sample, sequenced in a study of T cells in Graves' hyperthyroidism and ophthalmopathy. TCR beta CDR3 regions were amplified from RNA. The TCR CDR3 first-round RT-PCR relied on the HTBI primer set. TCRdb re-called the multiplex PCR reads with MiXCR, one entry per CDR3 protein. The sample records around 210,000 distinct CDR3 sequences, 17% being singletons. Specimen: blood. The receptors shown here come from a woman between 45 and 65 years old with Graves' hyperthyroidism.

The chain couples TRBV20-1 to TRBJ1-6, with 7 bases aligning to TRBD1. Germline V CDR1 and CDR2: DFQATT, SNEGSKA (reference sequence). After removal of 0 bases from V and 9 bases from J, the junction contained 17 bases not matched to a gene. The CDR3 sequence is 18 residues long. DNA of the CDR3: TGCAGTGCTAGAGATCTTTTAGCCCGATCAGGGGGTTCTTCACCCCTCCACTTT. Translation: CSARDLLARSGGSSPLHF.

The chain uses TRBV20-1 and TRBJ2-1, with TRBD2 identical over 9 bases. The ends lost 6 bases at V and 6 bases at J; junction bases unmatched: 12. This CDR3 is built from 15 residues. CDR1 is DFQATT and CDR2 is SNEGSKA in the germline V gene (reference sequence). The CDR3 DNA reads TGCAGTGCGAAATTTCCGGGACTAGCAGCCAATGAGCAGTTCTTC. It translates to CSAKFPGLAANEQFF.

This clonotype was seen at least ten times. This rearrangement joins TRBV6-5 to TRBJ2-3; 7 nucleotides agree with TRBD2. The CDR3 extends over 15 amino acids. The V segment lost 5 bases and the J segment 2 bases; nucleotides outside the gene matches: 7. Germline V CDR1 and CDR2: MNHEY, SVGAGI. CDR3 DNA: TGTGCCAGCAGTCTACTGGGGGGGGTCACAGATACGCAGTATTTT. This sequence encodes CASSLLGGVTDTQYF.

The chain carries TRBV27 and TRBJ1-5, with D tentatively TRBD1 (6 bases). The CDR3 has 15 amino acids. The germline V and J ends were trimmed by 5 bases and 1 base, with 12 bases remaining between them. Germline values: CDR1 MNHEY, CDR2 SMNVEV (reference sequence). CDR3 protein: CASSQGGHSNQPQHF. The CDR3 bases are TGTGCCAGCAGTCAAGGGGGACACAGCAATCAGCCCCAGCATTTT.

This clonotype was recorded at least ten times. This chain links TRBV20-1 with TRBJ2-1; no firm D call. Germline lookup yields CDR1 DFQATT and CDR2 SNEGSKA (reference sequence). The CDR3 contains 16 residues. Trimming removed 1 base from V and 7 bases from J, with 20 bases in between. The CDR3 coding sequence is TGCAGTGCTAGAGCGCCGGGCCCTTCGGTAGGGAATGAGCAGTTCTTC. This codes for CSARAPGPSVGNEQFF.

This clonotype was recorded at least ten times. The chain joins TRBV15 to TRBJ1-1; D unclear. Trimming shortened V by 7 bases and J by 0 bases, and 12 bases separated the two germline ends. Germline V gene lookup returns CDR1 LNHNV and CDR2 YYDKDF (reference sequence). The CDR3 length is 14 residues. CDR3 protein: CATNSVGLNTEAFF. The CDR3 coding sequence is TGTGCCACCAACAGCGTGGGATTGAACACTGAAGCTTTCTTT.

This chain links TRBV9 with TRBJ2-1, with 11 nucleotides matching TRBD2. The CDR3 consists of 15 residues. CDR1 and CDR2 (germline): SGDLS, YYNGEE. With V trimmed by 2 bases and J by 8 bases, 6 bases remained unmatched. The CDR3 region has the DNA TGTGCCAGCAGCGTTGGGACTAGCGGAGGGGATGAGCAGTTCTTC. Amino acid sequence: CASSVGTSGGDEQFF.

This clonotype was seen repeatedly, ten times or more. The V call is TRBV7-9, the J call TRBJ2-7, with 8 nucleotides matching TRBD1. The CDR3 contains 13 residues. The J segment lost 7 bases and the V segment lost 6 bases, leaving 8 bases of the junction unmatched. Germline CDR1 and CDR2: SEHNR and FQNEAQ (reference sequence). CDR3 loop: CASRNQGAWEQYF. CDR3 bases: TGTGCCAGCAGAAATCAGGGGGCGTGGGAGCAGTACTTC.

The sample holds many counts of this clonotype. The V gene is TRBV2, the J gene TRBJ2-1; D is unclear. Trimming stripped 4 bases from V and 0 bases from J, with 13 bases between. Looked up from germline, CDR1 is SNHLY and CDR2 is FYNNEI. The CDR3 sequence is 16 residues long. CDR3: CASSGGWRSSYNEQFF. The DNA of the CDR3 is TGTGCCAGCAGTGGTGGGTGGCGGAGCTCCTACAATGAGCAGTTCTTC.

This clonotype occurred many times. The chain joins TRBV30 to TRBJ2-2, with TRBD1 as a possible D gene (5 bases). The CDR3 runs 13 residues. Trimming left V 0 bases short and J 7 bases short, with 9 bases between. The germline V gene encodes CDR1 GTSNPN and CDR2 SVGIG (reference sequence). The CDR3 sequence: CAWSVGVSGELFF. CDR3 DNA sequence: TGTGCCTGGAGTGTAGGGGTGAGCGGGGAGCTGTTTTTT.

CDR3 DNA: TGCGCCAGCAGCCGCCAGGAAGGGGAACAAGCTTTCTTT. As protein: CASSRQEGEQAFF. V and J are TRBV4-1 and TRBJ1-1, with TRBD1 as a possible D gene (5 bases). Trimming pared 4 bases from V and 9 bases from J, leaving 15 bases between. The V gene's germline CDR1 is MGHRA and CDR2 YSYEKL. There are 13 residues in the CDR3.

This chain uses TRBV3-1 with TRBJ2-7; 11 bases line up with TRBD2. After removal of 4 bases from V and 2 bases from J, the junction contained 10 bases not matched to a gene. Per germline, CDR1 LGHDT and CDR2 YNNKEL (reference sequence). The CDR3 contains 17 residues. The CDR3 reads CASSRGLAGPGPYEQYF. As DNA, the CDR3 is TGTGCCAGCAGCCGCGGACTAGCGGGTCCTGGCCCCTACGAGCAGTACTTC.

This clonotype was seen once. J is TRBJ2-1 and V is TRBV7-2, with D possibly TRBD2 on 5 matching bases. V shed 5 bases and J shed 2 bases, with 16 bases lying between them. The germline V gene encodes CDR1 SGHTA and CDR2 FQGNSA. The CDR3 contains 16 residues. The CDR3 sequence: CASSDATRDPYNEQFF. The DNA for the CDR3 is TGTGCCAGCAGCGACGCCACTAGGGATCCCTACAATGAGCAGTTCTTC. Using reference TRBV7-2 and TRBJ2-1 for the parts outside the CDR3, the full variable domain is GAGVSQSPSNKVTEKGKDVELRCDPISGHTALYWYRQSLGQGLEFLIYFQGNSAPDKSGLPSDRFSAERTGGSVSTLTIQRTQQEDSAVYLCASSDATRDPYNEQFFGPGTRLTVL.

This clonotype was seen ten or more times. The chain joins TRBV11-2 to TRBJ1-1, with a tentative D call TRBD1 (5 bases). Looked up from germline, CDR1 is SGHAT and CDR2 is FQNNGV. There are 17 residues in the CDR3. Trimming removed 2 bases from V and 3 bases from J, with 19 bases in between. DNA of the CDR3: TGTGCCAGCAGCTTACCGACGGGACCCGGTACTCACACTGAAGCTTTCTTT. Translating it yields CASSLPTGPGTHTEAFF.

This clonotype was detected only a few times. The chain combines TRBV14 with TRBJ1-2, with TRBD1 matching over 7 bases. The J segment lost 3 bases and the V segment lost 1 base, leaving 5 bases of the junction unmatched. CDR1 is SGHDN, CDR2 FVKESK, per germline. The CDR3 runs 15 residues. CDR3 protein: CASSQGQGFDYGYTF. Here the CDR3 DNA reads TGTGCCAGCAGCCAAGGACAGGGCTTCGACTATGGCTACACCTTC.

This rearrangement joins TRBV5-1 to TRBJ2-7; D unclear. CDR1 and CDR2 from the germline V gene are SGHRS and YFSETQ. The CDR3 runs 13 residues. V lost 0 bases and J lost 6, with 10 bases in between. The CDR3 reads CASSLVLDGEQYF. The CDR3 bases are TGCGCCAGCAGCTTGGTGTTAGACGGCGAGCAGTACTTC.

This clonotype was detected ten times or more. The rearrangement links TRBV6-1 to TRBJ2-5; a possible D gene is TRBD1 (6 bases). CDR1 MNHNS and CDR2 SASEGT come from the germline V gene. The CDR3 sequence is 14 residues long. Trimming removed 6 bases from V and 7 bases from J, with 18 bases in between. The CDR3 bases are TGTGCCAGCAGCCACGGACAGACGCCGGGGACCCAGTACTTC. Residues: CASSHGQTPGTQYF.

The V and J genes are TRBV27 and TRBJ1-1; D remains unclear. The CDR3 is made up of 17 amino acids. Deletions cut 2 bases from V and 0 bases from J, with 16 bases between. CDR1 is MNHEY, CDR2 SMNVEV, per germline (reference sequence). CDR3 DNA sequence: TGTGCCAGCAGTTTAAATTATTTTGTGGGCCTGAACACTGAAGCTTTCTTT. This codes for CASSLNYFVGLNTEAFF.

Only a few counts were recorded for this clonotype. The chain recombines TRBV12-5 with TRBJ1-1, with D possibly TRBD1 on 5 matching bases. This CDR3 spans 15 amino acids. Between the trimmed V and J ends, which lost 1 base and 1 base, there was a span of 10 bases. From germline, CDR1 is LGHNT and CDR2 FRNRAP. CDR3 DNA sequence: TGTGCTAGTGGTTTGGCCCGACAGAGGAACACTGAAGCTTTCTTT. This encodes CASGLARQRNTEAFF.

In this sample, this clonotype turned up a few times. The J gene is TRBJ2-1, the V gene TRBV5-1, with 10 bases lining up with TRBD2. The CDR3 loop spans 16 amino acids. V was pared by 6 bases and J by 6 bases, with 12 bases of the junction left unmatched. CDR1 is SGHRS, CDR2 YFSETQ, per germline. CDR3 coding DNA: TGCGCCAGCACCTCGCTGGTAGCGGGAGGCTCCAATGAGCAGTTCTTC. Its protein product is CASTSLVAGGSNEQFF.

This clonotype has just one count. This chain links TRBV20-1 with TRBJ1-2; D not certain. The V end lost 6 bases, the J end lost 8 bases, and 13 bases lay between the germline ends. Germline CDR1 and CDR2: DFQATT and SNEGSKA (reference sequence). The CDR3 spans 11 residues. This chain's CDR3 is CSATPGVGYTF. The CDR3 nucleotides read TGCAGTGCCACCCCCGGGGTAGGCTACACCTTC.

This clonotype came up many times. This chain connects TRBV2 to TRBJ2-3, with D uncertain. The CDR3 loop spans 12 amino acids. Germline-derived CDR1 and CDR2 are SNHLY and FYNNEI. Trimming shortened V by 6 bases and J by 4 bases, and 8 bases separated the two germline ends. CDR3 region: CASSLSSDTQYF. For the CDR3, the DNA is TGTGCCAGCAGCCTTTCGTCAGATACGCAGTATTTT.

CDR3 in amino acids: CATIRDRVNEQYF. The CDR3 region has the DNA TGTGCCACCATCCGGGACAGGGTTAACGAGCAGTACTTC. The chain couples TRBV6-1 to TRBJ2-7; 9 nucleotides agree with TRBD1. This CDR3 region has 13 residues. The germline V gene has CDR1 MNHNS and CDR2 SASEGT. Trimming removed 10 bases from V and 5 bases from J; junction bases left unmatched: 9.

V gene TRBV19 combines with J gene TRBJ1-2; D unclear. The germline gives CDR1 LNHDA, CDR2 SQIVND (reference sequence). The ends were cut back, 3 bases at V and 3 bases at J, with 17 bases in the middle. The CDR3 is made up of 16 amino acids. Written as DNA, the CDR3 is TGTGCCAGTAGTATGGATAGTGGTGTCATATACTATGGCTACACCTTC. The encoded protein is CASSMDSGVIYYGYTF.

At least ten counts were recorded for this clonotype. J is TRBJ2-7 and V is TRBV5-1; the match to TRBD1 covers 8 bases. This CDR3 is 16 amino acids long. The trim removed 1 base at V and 0 bases at J, leaving 6 bases unmatched. Germline CDR1 and CDR2: SGHRS and YFSETQ. CDR3 nucleotides: TGCGCCAGCAGCTTGCAAAGACAGGGGTCCTCCTACGAGCAGTACTTC. The encoded protein is CASSLQRQGSSYEQYF.

This rearrangement joins TRBV5-1 to TRBJ1-1, with 8 nucleotides matching TRBD1. This CDR3 has 17 amino acids. The germline CDR1 and CDR2 sequences are SGHRS and YFSETQ. V trimming: 0 bases; J trimming: 5 bases; junction bases outside the gene matches: 12. This CDR3 is CASSLGGGRQGKTEAFF. CDR3 nucleotide sequence: TGCGCCAGCAGCTTGGGCGGGGGTCGACAGGGGAAGACTGAAGCTTTCTTT.

This chain links TRBV19 with TRBJ2-1; tentative D call: TRBD2 (5 bases). This CDR3 has 14 amino acids. Trimming cost V 7 bases and J 3 bases, with 13 bases left between them. Germline V gene sequence: CDR1 LNHDA, CDR2 SQIVND (reference sequence). The chain's CDR3 is CASTPGRGYNEQFF. The CDR3, as DNA: TGTGCCAGTACTCCGGGAAGAGGCTACAATGAGCAGTTCTTC.

V gene TRBV27 combines with J gene TRBJ2-7, with 7 bases aligning to TRBD2. The CDR3 extends over 15 amino acids. J was trimmed by 0 bases and V by 8 bases; bases with no gene match: 10. Germline assignment: CDR1 MNHEY and CDR2 SMNVEV (reference sequence). Here the CDR3 DNA reads TGTGCCAGCCGCCCCCGTCGCGGGAGCTCCTACGAGCAGTACTTC. It is translated as CASRPRRGSSYEQYF.

This clonotype has more than one count but fewer than ten. This chain connects TRBV6-2 or TRBV6-3 to TRBJ1-1; 7 nucleotides align to TRBD1. CDR3 length: 13 amino acids. V lost 8 bases and J lost 1; bases outside the gene matches: 4. Per germline, CDR1 MNHEY and CDR2 SVGEGT. CDR3 DNA sequence: TGTGCCAGCGTAAGACAGGGGAACACTGAAGCTTTCTTT. It codes for CASVRQGNTEAFF.

This clonotype was counted ten times or more. The CDR3 here is CASSYGHQETQYF. CDR3 in DNA: TGTGCCAGCAGCTACGGACATCAAGAGACCCAGTACTTC. The rearrangement links TRBV7-3 to TRBJ2-5; TRBD1 is a possible D gene (5 bases). Germline V gene sequence: CDR1 SGHTA, CDR2 FQGTGA. The CDR3 is made up of 13 amino acids. V dropped 4 bases and J dropped 2 bases, with 8 bases sitting between them.

This clonotype was recorded many times. This chain uses TRBV2 with TRBJ1-1; D remains unclear. The V and J ends lost 6 bases and 5 bases respectively, with 7 bases between them. The CDR3 has 11 amino acids. Germline assignment: CDR1 SNHLY and CDR2 FYNNEI. CDR3 in DNA: TGTGCCAGCAGGGTAGTGACTGAAGCTTTCTTT. This codes for CASRVVTEAFF.

V is TRBV7-9 and J is TRBJ2-2, with a tentative D call TRBD2 (6 bases). Trimming took off 5 bases at V and 7 bases at J, with 11 bases between the two ends. The CDR3 extends over 13 amino acids. Germline V gene lookup returns CDR1 SEHNR and CDR2 FQNEAQ (reference sequence). The CDR3: CASSIGTDGELFF. The CDR3 nucleotides are TGTGCCAGCAGCATCGGGACTGACGGGGAGCTGTTTTTT. Supplemented by reference TRBV7-9 and TRBJ2-2, the full variable domain reads DTGVSQNPRHKITKRGQNVTFRCDPISEHNRLYWYRQTLGQGPEFLTYFQNEAQLEKSRLLSDRFSAERPKGSFSTLEIQRTEQGDSAMYLCASSIGTDGELFFGEGSRLTVL.